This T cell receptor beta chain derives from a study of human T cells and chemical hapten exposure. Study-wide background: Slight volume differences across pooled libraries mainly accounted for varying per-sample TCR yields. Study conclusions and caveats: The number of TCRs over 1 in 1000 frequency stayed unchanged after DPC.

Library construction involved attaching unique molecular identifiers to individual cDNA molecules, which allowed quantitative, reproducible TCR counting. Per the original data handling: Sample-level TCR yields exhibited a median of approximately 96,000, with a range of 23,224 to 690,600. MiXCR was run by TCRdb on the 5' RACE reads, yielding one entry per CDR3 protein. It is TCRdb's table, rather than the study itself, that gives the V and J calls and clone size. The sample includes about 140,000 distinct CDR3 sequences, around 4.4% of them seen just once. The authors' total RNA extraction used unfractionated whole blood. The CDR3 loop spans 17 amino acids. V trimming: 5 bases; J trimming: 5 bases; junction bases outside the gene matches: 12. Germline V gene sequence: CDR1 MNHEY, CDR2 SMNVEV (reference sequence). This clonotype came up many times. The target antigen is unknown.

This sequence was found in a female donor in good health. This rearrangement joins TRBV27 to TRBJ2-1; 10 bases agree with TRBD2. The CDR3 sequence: CASSTLKGLARNNEQFF. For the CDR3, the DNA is TGTGCCAGCAGTACATTGAAGGGACTAGCGCGAAACAATGAGCAGTTCTTC.